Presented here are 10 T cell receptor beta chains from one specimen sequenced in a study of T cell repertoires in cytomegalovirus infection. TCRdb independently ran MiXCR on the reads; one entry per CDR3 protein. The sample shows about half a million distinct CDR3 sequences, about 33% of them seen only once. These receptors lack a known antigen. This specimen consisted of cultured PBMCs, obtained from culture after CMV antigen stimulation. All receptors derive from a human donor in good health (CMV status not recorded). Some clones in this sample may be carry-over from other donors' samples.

CDR3 bases: TGTGCCAGCAGCTTAATGGCAGGGACCTATAGCAATCAGCCCCAGCATTTT. Its protein product is CASSLMAGTYSNQPQHF. The V gene is TRBV7-2, the J gene TRBJ1-5; weak D call: TRBD1 (5 bases). Trimming took 2 bases from V and 0 from J, leaving 14 bases between them. The CDR3 length is 17 residues. Germline V gives CDR1 SGHTA, CDR2 FQGNSA. The full variable domain, completed using reference TRBV7-2 and TRBJ1-5, is GAGVSQSPSNKVTEKGKDVELRCDPISGHTALYWYRQSLGQGLEFLIYFQGNSAPDKSGLPSDRFSAERTGGSVSTLTIQRTQQEDSAVYLCASSLMAGTYSNQPQHFGDGTRLSIL.

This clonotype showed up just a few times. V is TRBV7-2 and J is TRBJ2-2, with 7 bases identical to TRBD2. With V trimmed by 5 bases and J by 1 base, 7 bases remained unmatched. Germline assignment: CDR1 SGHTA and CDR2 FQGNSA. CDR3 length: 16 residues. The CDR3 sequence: CASSLLGGGNTGELFF. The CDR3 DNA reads TGTGCCAGCAGCCTACTGGGCGGGGGGAACACCGGGGAGCTGTTTTTT.

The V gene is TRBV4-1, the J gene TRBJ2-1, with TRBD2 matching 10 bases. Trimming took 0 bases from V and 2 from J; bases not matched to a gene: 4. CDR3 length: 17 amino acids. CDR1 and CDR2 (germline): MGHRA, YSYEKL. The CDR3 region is CASSQEITSGTYNEQFF. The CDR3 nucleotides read TGCGCCAGCAGCCAAGAAATCACTAGCGGGACCTACAATGAGCAGTTCTTC.

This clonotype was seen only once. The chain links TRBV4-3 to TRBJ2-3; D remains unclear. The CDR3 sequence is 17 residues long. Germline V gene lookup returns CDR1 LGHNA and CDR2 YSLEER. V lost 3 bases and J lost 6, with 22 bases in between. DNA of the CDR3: TGCGCCAGCAGCCATGACTTCGGTAGCACCACCCCGGATACGCAGTATTTT. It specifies CASSHDFGSTTPDTQYF.

The CDR3 region is CASSPREGSEKLFF. The CDR3 DNA reads as TGTGCCAGCAGCCCCCGAGAGGGCTCCGAAAAACTGTTTTTT. This chain connects TRBV7-8 to TRBJ1-4; D ambiguous. Germline lookup yields CDR1 SGHVS and CDR2 FQNEAQ. The CDR3 has 14 residues. Trimming shortened V by 5 bases and J by 8 bases, and 15 bases separated the two germline ends. Full variable domain (remainder filled in from reference TRBV7-8 and TRBJ1-4): GAGVSQSPRYKVAKRGQDVALRCDPISGHVSLFWYQQALGQGPEFLTYFQNEAQLDKSGLPSDRFFAERPEGSVSTLKIQRTQQEDSAVYLCASSPREGSEKLFFGSGTQLSVL.

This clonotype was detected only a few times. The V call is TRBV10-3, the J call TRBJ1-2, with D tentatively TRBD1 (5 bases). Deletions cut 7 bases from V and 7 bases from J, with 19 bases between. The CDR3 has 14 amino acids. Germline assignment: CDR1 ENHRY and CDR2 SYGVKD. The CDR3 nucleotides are TGTGCCATCACCGAGGGACCGTCTATCTCTGGCTACACCTTC. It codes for CAITEGPSISGYTF.

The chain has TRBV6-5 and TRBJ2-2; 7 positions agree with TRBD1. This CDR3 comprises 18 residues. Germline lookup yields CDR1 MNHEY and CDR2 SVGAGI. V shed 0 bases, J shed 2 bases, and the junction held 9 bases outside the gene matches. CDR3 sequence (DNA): TGTGCCAGCAGTTACTCGAAATCGGGACAGTTTAACACCGGGGAGCTGTTTTTT. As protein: CASSYSKSGQFNTGELFF.

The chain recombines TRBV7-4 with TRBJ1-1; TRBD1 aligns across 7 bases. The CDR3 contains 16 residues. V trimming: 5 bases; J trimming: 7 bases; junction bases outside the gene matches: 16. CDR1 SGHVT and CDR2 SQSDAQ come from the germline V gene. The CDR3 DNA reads TGTGCCAGCAGCCTTGGGGGTGGGGGGACAGCTATTGAAGCTTTCTTT. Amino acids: CASSLGGGGTAIEAFF.

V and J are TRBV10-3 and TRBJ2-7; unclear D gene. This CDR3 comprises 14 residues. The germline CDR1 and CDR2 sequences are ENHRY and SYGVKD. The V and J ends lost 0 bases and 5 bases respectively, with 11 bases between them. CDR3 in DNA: TGTGCCATCAGTGAGTCGCAGGACGTCGACGAGCAGTACGTC. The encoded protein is CAISESQDVDEQYV.

The CDR3 is CATGLAGVPETQYF. The CDR3 region has the DNA TGTGCCACCGGACTAGCGGGAGTCCCGGAGACCCAGTACTTC. The V and J genes are TRBV12-3 or TRBV12-4 and TRBJ2-5; 13 nucleotides agree with TRBD2. The CDR3 runs to 14 residues. V gave up 10 bases and J gave up 5 bases; unmatched junction bases: 7.